A selection of T cell receptor beta chains follows, all from one sample in a study of OX40 agonist ivuxolimab in advanced cancers. Assay used: immunoSEQ multiplex PCR; TCRdb lists only in-frame clones, some missing. The repertoire holds fewer than 30,000 clones, with over 60% as singletons. Sequencing was performed on CD4+ or CD8+ T cells sorted from blood, taken in a trial of the OX40 agonist ivuxolimab. These receptor sequences come from an adult with an advanced solid tumor such as melanoma, head and neck, liver or kidney cancer. CDR3s leave out the opening cysteine and the closing phenylalanine or tryptophan. The order of the fields is V gene, CDR3 length, J gene, CDR3 protein.

TRBV11-2,13,TRBJ2-7,ASTENLGGSDEQY
TRBV27,14,TRBJ2-3,ASSFGTATLTDTQY
TRBV6-5,10,TRBJ1-1,ASSYENTEAF
TRBV28,15,TRBJ2-1,ASSLRDPGPRYNEQF
TRBV14,15,TRBJ2-5,ASSQDPDRSWGETQY
TRBV28,12,TRBJ2-7,ASSSDRGWDEQY
TRBV10-1,13,TRBJ2-3,ASRADGDVTDTQY
TRBV7-2,13,TRBJ2-3,ATQLGIERTDTQY
TRBV4-2,13,TRBJ2-5,ASSLLAGGHETQY
TRBV9,12,TRBJ2-1,ASSVLDSYNEQF